This TCR beta chain is from a study of blood T cells in healthy people across ages. On the study more broadly: About one barcoded TCR beta cDNA was captured per two T cells. Whole-study findings and limits: It was the long-lived donors that had more naive CD4+ cells and higher diversity than aged donors. Getting older went along with TCR beta diversity per million T cells dropping roughly linearly.

The length of the CDR3 is 11 residues. Deletions cut 6 bases from V and 7 bases from J, with 7 bases between. The germline V gene has CDR1 MNHEY and CDR2 SMNVEV (reference sequence). Comments on this clonotype: The antigen remains unidentified.

A second PCR of about 7 to 11 cycles used a sample-barcoded 5' primer and a J-beta primer mix. TCRdb re-called the 5' RACE reads with MiXCR, one entry per CDR3 protein. In the table there are 1.6 million or so distinct CDR3 sequences, roughly 32% of which are singletons. Every participating donor contributed about 10 milliliters of peripheral blood through a draw. The material sequenced was blood. This TCR was recovered from a woman in her 30s in good health. This chain uses TRBV27 with TRBJ2-1, with D unclear. The CDR3 DNA sequence: TGTGCCAGCAGGTGGGAAAATGAGCAGTTCTTC. It codes for CASRWENEQFF.